The TCR beta chain described here comes from a study of blood T cells in healthy people across ages (dated by TCRdb to the mid-2010s). Background on the whole study: In model experiments, roughly one uniquely barcoded TCR beta cDNA molecule per two T cells was captured by template switching. The study measured age-related changes in TCR beta repertoire diversity using deep sequencing normalized with unique cDNA molecular identifiers. Four age groups were formed from the donors: young (average about 16 years), middle-aged (around 40), aged (around 62) and long-lived (less than 85). Donors of different ages were randomly distributed across sequencing lanes to avoid experimental bias. For two donors (one aged 18 to 30 and one aged 80 or older), the study analyzed two additional independent replicas of 1 million unique cDNA reads from the same blood draw.

Preparation of the library involved 5' RACE. The reads were generated on an Illumina HiSeq 2500. A second roughly 7 to 12 cycle PCR used a sample-barcoded 5' primer and a J-beta primer mix. A template-switch 5' adaptor carrying 12 random nucleotides introduced a unique molecular identifier onto each TCR beta cDNA molecule. Each sample yielded at least 2.5 million CDR3-containing paired-end reads. First-strand cDNA synthesis was performed from all RNA using the Mint cDNA synthesis kit, with priming by a TRBC-specific oligonucleotide. After uracil-DNA glycosylase treatment, a first 18-cycle PCR used universal primers M1SS and BC2_uni_R on all cDNA. The authors' pipeline ran thus. For normalization, 1 million high-quality reads, each with a distinct molecular identifier, were randomly selected from each sample. Reads sharing molecular identifiers were discarded rather than binned into consensus sequences. MiTCR, run with a Q25 quality threshold and the strictest error-elimination algorithm, handled CDR3 identification, clonotype clustering and error correction. A nonparametric unseen species model with Euler transformation was used to estimate a lower bound on total TCR beta diversity. TCRdb reran the public reads through fastp at Q25 and MiXCR, keeping productive beta chains. Rows with one shared CDR3 protein collapse into an entry with the most common genes and DNA. The V and J calls here are based on TCRdb, not the publication. In all, the sample holds around 670,000 distinct CDR3 sequences, and about 30% of those were seen once. 15% to 18% of the sample is taken by the ten largest.

V drops 3 bases and J drops 0 bases, leaving 7 bases in between. In the germline V gene, CDR1 corresponds to SGDLS and CDR2 to YYNGEE. Spanning cysteine to phenylalanine, the CDR3 consists of 14 amino acids. Here the CDR3 DNA is all that survives: 42 bases in frame from base 1. The roughly 38 donors, aged roughly 6 to 100 years, were systemically healthy Caucasian individuals from Russia. Ten milliliters of peripheral blood were drawn from each donor into EDTA-treated Vacutainer tubes. Ficoll-Paque density-gradient centrifugation was used to isolate PBMCs, with at least 6.5 million per sample. Total RNA was extracted from PBMCs with Trizol reagent, with at least 6 micrograms obtained per sample. The percentages of naive CD45RAhigh/CD27high T cells were determined by flow cytometry on a PBMC aliquot from every donor. The full study reports these points: Total diversity estimates from one million sequenced T cells were considered lower bounds and underestimates. As age increased, observed TCR beta diversity per million T cells dropped in a roughly linear way, and a significant reduction was already evident by age 40. Compared with the aged group, the long-lived group had more naive CD4+ T cells, fewer expanded clones and increased TCR diversity, a pattern suggesting age selection. Bulk unsorted PBMC profiling prevented conclusive comparison of naive and antigen-experienced compartments. Donor CMV infection status was unknown, potentially confounding age-related changes in expanded clonotypes. The percentage of naive T cells measured by flow cytometry correlated strongly with observed TCR beta diversity.

Concerning this clonotype: This receptor's antigen is unknown. No base quality values were provided; no much bigger clone lies one nucleotide off.

Sequencing input: blood. Rearrangement joined TRBV9 to TRBJ1-3, with the D gene not clear enough to name. The source is an elderly woman in good health. The DNA sequence is as follows: TGTGCCAGCAGCGGCAGTGTCTCTGGAAACACCATATATTTT. It translates to CASSGSVSGNTIYF. Outside the CDR3, residues come from the reference TRBV9 and TRBJ1-3 proteins, so the full variable domain is: DSGVTQTPKHLITATGQRVTLRCSPRSGDLSVYWYQQSLDQGLQFLIQYYNGEERAKGNILERFSAQQFPDLHSELNLSSLELGDSALYFCASSGSVSGNTIYFGEGSWLTVV.